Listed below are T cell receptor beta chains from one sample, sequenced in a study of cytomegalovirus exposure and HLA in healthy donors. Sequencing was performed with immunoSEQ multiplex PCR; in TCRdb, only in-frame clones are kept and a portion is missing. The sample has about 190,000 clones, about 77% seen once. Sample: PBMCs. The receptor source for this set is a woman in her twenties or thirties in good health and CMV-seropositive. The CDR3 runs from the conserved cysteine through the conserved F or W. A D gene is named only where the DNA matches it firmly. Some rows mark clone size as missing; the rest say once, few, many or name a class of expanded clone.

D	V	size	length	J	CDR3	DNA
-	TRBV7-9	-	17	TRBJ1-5	CASSLGSFTGSNQPQHF	TGTGCCAGCAGCTTAGGCAGCTTCACAGGTAGCAATCAGCCCCAGCATTTT
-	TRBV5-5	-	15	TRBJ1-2	CASSFTTDTNYGYTF	TGTGCCAGCAGCTTTACGACAGACACTAACTATGGCTACACCTTC
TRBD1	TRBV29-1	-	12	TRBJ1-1	CSANRGPTEAFF	TGCAGCGCTAACAGGGGGCCTACTGAAGCTTTCTTT
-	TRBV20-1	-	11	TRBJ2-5	CSARFRETQYF	TGCAGTGCTAGGTTTAGAGAGACCCAGTACTTC
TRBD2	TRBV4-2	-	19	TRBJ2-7	CASSQEPYLTGTRGYEQYF	TGTGCCAGCAGCCAAGAACCCTACCTTACCGGGACTAGAGGCTACGAGCAGTACTTC
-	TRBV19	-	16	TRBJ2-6	CASSIESGSGANVLTF	TGTGCCAGTAGTATAGAGTCGGGCTCTGGGGCCAACGTCCTGACTTTC
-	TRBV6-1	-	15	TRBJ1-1	CASTPGGIGNTEAFF	TGTGCCAGCACCCCGGGGGGGATAGGGAACACTGAAGCTTTCTTT
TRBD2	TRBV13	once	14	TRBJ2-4	CACSSAGGPDIQYF	TGTGCCTGCAGCTCAGCGGGAGGGCCGGACATTCAGTACTTC
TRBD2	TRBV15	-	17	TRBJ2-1	CATSRDRTSGRADEQFF	TGTGCCACCAGCAGAGATCGGACTAGCGGGAGGGCCGATGAGCAGTTCTTC
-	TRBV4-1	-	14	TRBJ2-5	CASSQEQGGETQYF	TGCGCCAGCAGCCAAGAGCAGGGCGGAGAGACCCAGTACTTC
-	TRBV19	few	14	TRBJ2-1	CASSWRDSYNEQFF	TGTGCCAGTAGCTGGAGGGATTCCTACAATGAGCAGTTCTTC
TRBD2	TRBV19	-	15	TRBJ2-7	CASSINPAGVYEQYF	TGTGCCAGTAGTATTAATCCGGCGGGGGTCTACGAGCAGTACTTC
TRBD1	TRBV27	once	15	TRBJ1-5	CASSLSPGGYQPQHF	TGTGCCAGCAGTTTATCGCCAGGGGGCTATCAGCCCCAGCATTTT
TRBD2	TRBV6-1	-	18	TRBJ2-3	CASSESPLTSGWTDTQYF	TGTGCCAGCAGTGAATCCCCCCTGACTAGCGGGTGGACAGATACGCAGTATTTT
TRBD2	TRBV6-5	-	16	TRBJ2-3	CASSYSVGRALTTQYF	TGTGCCAGCAGTTACTCGGTCGGGAGGGCCCTGACGACGCAGTATTTT
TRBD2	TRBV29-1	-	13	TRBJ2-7	CSVPGLAAYEQYF	TGCAGCGTCCCGGGACTAGCGGCGTACGAGCAGTACTTC
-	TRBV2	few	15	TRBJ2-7	CASSEAGQGQNEQYF	TGTGCCAGCAGTGAAGCAGGGCAGGGCCAGAACGAGCAGTACTTC
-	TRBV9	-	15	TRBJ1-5	CASSVSGSGNQPQHF	TGTGCCAGCAGCGTTTCGGGGTCGGGTAATCAGCCCCAGCATTTT
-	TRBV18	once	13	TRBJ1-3	CASSGSSGNTIYF	TGTGCCAGCTCAGGGAGTTCTGGAAACACCATATATTTT
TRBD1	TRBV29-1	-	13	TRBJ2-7	CSVQGQGEYEQYF	TGCAGCGTCCAAGGACAGGGAGAATACGAGCAGTACTTC
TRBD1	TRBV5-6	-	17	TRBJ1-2	CASRSIRTGKAVGGYTF	TGTGCCAGCAGATCAATTCGGACAGGGAAGGCGGTAGGTGGCTACACCTTC
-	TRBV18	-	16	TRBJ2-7	CASSPLGQGSTYEQYF	TGTGCCAGCTCACCCCTCGGTCAGGGGTCGACCTACGAGCAGTACTTC
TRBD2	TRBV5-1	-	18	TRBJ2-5	CASSLTPGLAGAGETQYF	TGCGCCAGCAGCTTGACCCCCGGACTAGCGGGGGCAGGGGAGACCCAGTACTTC
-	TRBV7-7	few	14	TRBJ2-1	CASSLSGPYNEQFF	TGTGCTAGCAGCTTAAGCGGACCCTACAATGAGCAGTTCTTC
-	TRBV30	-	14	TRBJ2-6	CAWSDGGGANVLTF	TGTGCCTGGTCCGACGGGGGTGGGGCCAACGTCCTGACTTTC
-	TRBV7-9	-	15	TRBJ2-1	CASSLTLYLGGEQFF	TGTGCCAGCAGCTTGACCCTATACCTGGGGGGAGAGCAGTTCTTC
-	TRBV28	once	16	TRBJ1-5	CASSLLKAGSNQPQHF	TGTGCCAGCAGTTTATTAAAGGCAGGAAGCAATCAGCCCCAGCATTTT
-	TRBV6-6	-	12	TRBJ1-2	CASGASDYGYTF	TGTGCCAGTGGGGCGTCAGACTATGGCTACACCTTC
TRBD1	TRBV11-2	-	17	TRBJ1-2	CASSRQLSRGQNYGYTF	TGTGCCAGCAGCCGCCAACTCAGTAGGGGGCAGAACTATGGCTACACCTTC
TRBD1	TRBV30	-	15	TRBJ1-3	CAWSRDSYSGNTIYF	TGTGCCTGGAGTCGGGACAGCTACTCTGGAAACACCATATATTTT
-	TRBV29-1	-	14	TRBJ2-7	CSVYLGFAGSEQYF	TGCAGCGTATACCTGGGCTTCGCGGGAAGCGAGCAGTACTTC
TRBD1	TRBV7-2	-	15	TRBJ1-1	CASRSRQGANTEAFF	TGTGCCAGCAGGAGTCGACAGGGGGCGAACACTGAAGCTTTCTTT
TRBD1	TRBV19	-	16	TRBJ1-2	CASFPGTGGRGYGYTF	TGTGCCAGTTTTCCCGGGACAGGGGGTCGCGGGTATGGCTACACCTTC
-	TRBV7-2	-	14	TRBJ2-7	CASSVDGGRYEQYF	TGTGCCAGCAGCGTCGACGGGGGGCGATACGAGCAGTACTTC
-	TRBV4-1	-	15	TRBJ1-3	CASSQGRGDGNTIYF	TGCGCCAGCAGCCAAGGTCGGGGTGATGGAAACACCATATATTTT
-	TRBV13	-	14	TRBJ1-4	CASSSWAGGEKLFF	TGTGCCAGCAGCTCTTGGGCAGGAGGTGAAAAACTGTTTTTT
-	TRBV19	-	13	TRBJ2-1	CATKASSYNEQFF	TGTGCCACCAAGGCTAGCTCCTACAATGAGCAGTTCTTC
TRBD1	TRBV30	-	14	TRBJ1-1	CAWSWTGMNTEAFF	TGTGCCTGGAGTTGGACAGGGATGAACACTGAAGCTTTCTTT
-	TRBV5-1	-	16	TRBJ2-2	CASSPLPRGNTGELFF	TGCGCCAGCAGCCCCCTCCCGCGCGGGAACACCGGGGAGCTGTTTTTT
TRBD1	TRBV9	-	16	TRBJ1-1	CASSGNSGTVGAEAFF	TGTGCCAGCAGCGGCAACTCCGGGACAGTGGGGGCTGAAGCTTTCTTT
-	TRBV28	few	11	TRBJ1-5	CASSHNQPQHF	TGTGCCAGCAGCCACAATCAGCCCCAGCATTTT
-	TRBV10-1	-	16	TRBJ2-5	CASSESRWGRVGTQYF	TGCGCCAGCAGTGAATCCCGGTGGGGCAGAGTTGGGACCCAGTACTTC
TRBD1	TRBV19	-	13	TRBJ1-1	CASGDRGDTEAFF	TGTGCCAGTGGTGACAGGGGGGACACTGAAGCTTTCTTT
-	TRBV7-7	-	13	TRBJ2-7	CASSPTRVEEQYF	TGTGCCAGCAGCCCCACCCGGGTGGAAGAGCAGTACTTC
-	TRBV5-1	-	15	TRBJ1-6	CASSLAGQDNSPLHF	TGCGCCAGCAGCTTGGCGGGTCAAGATAATTCACCCCTCCACTTT
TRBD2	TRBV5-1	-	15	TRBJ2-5	CASSLGLAVQETQYF	TGCGCCAGCAGCTTGGGACTAGCGGTACAAGAGACCCAGTACTTC